The source of this T cell receptor beta chain is a study of blood T cell repertoires in COVID-19. Produced via immunoSEQ multiplex PCR; TCRdb's table is partial and in-frame only. The table lists over 100,000 clones, 84% of them singletons. With V trimmed by 6 bases and J by 2 bases, 10 bases remained unmatched. The CDR3 runs 16 residues. CDR1 and CDR2 (germline): WSHSY, SAAADI. This clone was observed a handful of times. The rearrangement joins TRBV10-2 to TRBJ2-5; 9 bases are shared with TRBD1. This receptor was taken from a human donor in a cohort sampled during active COVID-19. Sequencing was carried out using peripheral blood. CDR3 sequence: CASRDSRTGVQETQYF. The CDR3 DNA sequence: TGCGCCAGCAGAGACTCAAGGACAGGGGTTCAAGAGACCCAGTACTTC.